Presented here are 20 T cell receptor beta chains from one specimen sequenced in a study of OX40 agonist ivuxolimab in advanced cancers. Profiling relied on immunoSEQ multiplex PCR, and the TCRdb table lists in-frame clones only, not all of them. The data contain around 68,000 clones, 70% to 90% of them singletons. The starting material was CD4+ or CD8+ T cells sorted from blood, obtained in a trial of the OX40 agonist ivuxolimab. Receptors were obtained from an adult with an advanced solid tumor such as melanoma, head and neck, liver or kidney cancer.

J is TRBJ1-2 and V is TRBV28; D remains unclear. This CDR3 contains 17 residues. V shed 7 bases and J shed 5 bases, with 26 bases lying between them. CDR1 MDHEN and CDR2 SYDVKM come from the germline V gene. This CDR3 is CASMLSPMSPSQYGYTF. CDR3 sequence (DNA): TGTGCCAGCATGTTGTCCCCTATGTCCCCGAGCCAATATGGCTACACCTTC.

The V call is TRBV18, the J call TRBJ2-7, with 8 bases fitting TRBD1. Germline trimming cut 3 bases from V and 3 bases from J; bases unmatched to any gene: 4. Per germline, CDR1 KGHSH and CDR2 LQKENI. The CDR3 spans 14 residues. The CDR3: CASSPQGAGYEQYF. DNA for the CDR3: TGTGCCAGCTCACCCCAGGGGGCCGGCTACGAGCAGTACTTC.

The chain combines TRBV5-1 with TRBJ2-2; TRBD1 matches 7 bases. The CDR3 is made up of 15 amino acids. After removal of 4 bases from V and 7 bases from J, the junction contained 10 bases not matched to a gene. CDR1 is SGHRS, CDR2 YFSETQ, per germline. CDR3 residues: CASSVQQGPDGELFF. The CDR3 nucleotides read TGCGCCAGCAGCGTCCAACAGGGGCCCGACGGGGAGCTGTTTTTT.

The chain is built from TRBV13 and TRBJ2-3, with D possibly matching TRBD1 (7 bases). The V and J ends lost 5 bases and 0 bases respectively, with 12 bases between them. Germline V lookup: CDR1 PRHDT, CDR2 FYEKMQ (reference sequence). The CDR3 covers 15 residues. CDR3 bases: TGTGCCAGCAGCGCGGGACAGACTAGCACAGATACGCAGTATTTT. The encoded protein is CASSAGQTSTDTQYF.

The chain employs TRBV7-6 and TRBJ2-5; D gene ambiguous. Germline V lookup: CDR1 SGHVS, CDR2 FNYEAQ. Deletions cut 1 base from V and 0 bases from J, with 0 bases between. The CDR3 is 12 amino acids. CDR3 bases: TGTGCCAGCAGCTTAGACCAAGAGACCCAGTACTTC. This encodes CASSLDQETQYF. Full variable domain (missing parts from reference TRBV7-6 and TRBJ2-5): GAGVSQSPRYKVTKRGQDVALRCDPISGHVSLYWYRQALGQGPEFLTYFNYEAQQDKSGLPNDRFSAERPEGSISTLTIQRTEQRDSAMYRCASSLDQETQYFGPGTRLLVL.

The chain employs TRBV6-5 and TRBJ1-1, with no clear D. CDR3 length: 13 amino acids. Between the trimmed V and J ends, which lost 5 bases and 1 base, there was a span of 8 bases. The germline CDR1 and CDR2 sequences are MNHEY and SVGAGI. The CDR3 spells CASSPNRNTEAFF. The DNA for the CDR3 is TGTGCCAGCAGTCCAAACAGGAACACTGAAGCTTTCTTT.

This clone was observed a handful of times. CDR3 nucleotide sequence: TGTGCCAGCAGCCCCTTTATGGTCAGCGGGAGGCGCGAGCAGTACTTC. Protein sequence: CASSPFMVSGRREQYF. The chain joins TRBV9 to TRBJ2-7; 9 bases align to TRBD2. The CDR3 extends over 16 amino acids. Per the germline V gene, CDR1 is SGDLS and CDR2 is YYNGEE. The V gene end was trimmed by 4 bases and the J gene end by 6 bases; junction bases not matched to a gene: 14. Full variable domain (remainder filled in from reference TRBV9 and TRBJ2-7): DSGVTQTPKHLITATGQRVTLRCSPRSGDLSVYWYQQSLDQGLQFLIQYYNGEERAKGNILERFSAQQFPDLHSELNLSSLELGDSALYFCASSPFMVSGRREQYFGPGTRLTVT.

Here the CDR3 DNA reads TGCGCCAGCAGCCCGGTCGTAGGGGTCTCCTACAATGAGCAGTTCTTC. Translated, it gives CASSPVVGVSYNEQFF. The J gene is TRBJ2-1, the V gene TRBV5-1; possible D gene TRBD1, 5 bases. CDR1 is SGHRS and CDR2 is YFSETQ in the germline V gene. The CDR3 has 16 amino acids. V lost 4 bases, J lost 0 bases, and 14 bases lay in between.

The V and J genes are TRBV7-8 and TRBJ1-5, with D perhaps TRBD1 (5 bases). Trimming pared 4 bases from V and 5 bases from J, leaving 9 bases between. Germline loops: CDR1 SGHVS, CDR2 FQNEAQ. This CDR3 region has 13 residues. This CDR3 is CASSSQGDQPQHF. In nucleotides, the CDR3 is TGTGCCAGCAGCTCCCAGGGAGATCAGCCCCAGCATTTT.

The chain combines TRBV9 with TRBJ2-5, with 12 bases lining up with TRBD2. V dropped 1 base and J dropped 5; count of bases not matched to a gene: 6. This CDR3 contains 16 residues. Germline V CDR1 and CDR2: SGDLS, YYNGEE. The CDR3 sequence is CASSVKTSGRGETQYF. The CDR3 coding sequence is TGTGCCAGCAGCGTAAAGACTAGCGGGAGAGGCGAGACCCAGTACTTC. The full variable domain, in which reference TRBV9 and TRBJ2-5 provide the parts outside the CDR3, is DSGVTQTPKHLITATGQRVTLRCSPRSGDLSVYWYQQSLDQGLQFLIQYYNGEERAKGNILERFSAQQFPDLHSELNLSSLELGDSALYFCASSVKTSGRGETQYFGPGTRLLVL.

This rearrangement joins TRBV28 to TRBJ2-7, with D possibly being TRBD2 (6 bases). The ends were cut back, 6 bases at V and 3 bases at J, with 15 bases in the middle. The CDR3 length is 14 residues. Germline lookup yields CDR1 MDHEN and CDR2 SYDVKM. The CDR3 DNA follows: TGTGCCAGCAGGGATTCTAGCGCGGTCTACGAGCAGTACTTC. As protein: CASRDSSAVYEQYF.

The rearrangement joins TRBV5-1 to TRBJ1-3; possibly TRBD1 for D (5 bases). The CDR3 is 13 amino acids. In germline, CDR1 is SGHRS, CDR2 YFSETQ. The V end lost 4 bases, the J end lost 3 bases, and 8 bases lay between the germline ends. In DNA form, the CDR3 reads TGCGCCAGCAGCCCCGACAGTGGAAACACCATATATTTT. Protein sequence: CASSPDSGNTIYF.

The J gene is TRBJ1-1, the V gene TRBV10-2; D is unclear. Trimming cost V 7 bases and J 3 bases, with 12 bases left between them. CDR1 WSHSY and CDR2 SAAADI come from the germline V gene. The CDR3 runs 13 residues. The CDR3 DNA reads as TGCGCCAGCATGAAGGATCGGGACACTGAAGCTTTCTTT. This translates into CASMKDRDTEAFF.

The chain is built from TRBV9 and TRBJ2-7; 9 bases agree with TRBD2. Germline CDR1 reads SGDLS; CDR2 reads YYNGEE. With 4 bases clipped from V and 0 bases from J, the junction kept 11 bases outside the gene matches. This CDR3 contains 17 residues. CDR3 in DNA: TGTGCCAGCAGCCCGCGAGCGGGAGGACCGCTCTCCTACGAGCAGTACTTC. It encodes CASSPRAGGPLSYEQYF.

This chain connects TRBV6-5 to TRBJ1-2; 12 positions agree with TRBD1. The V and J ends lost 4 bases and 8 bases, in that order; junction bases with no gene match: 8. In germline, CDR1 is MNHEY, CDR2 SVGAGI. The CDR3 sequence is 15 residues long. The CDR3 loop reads CASSSPGQGAGGYTF. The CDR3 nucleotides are TGTGCCAGCAGTTCCCCGGGACAGGGGGCAGGGGGCTACACCTTC.

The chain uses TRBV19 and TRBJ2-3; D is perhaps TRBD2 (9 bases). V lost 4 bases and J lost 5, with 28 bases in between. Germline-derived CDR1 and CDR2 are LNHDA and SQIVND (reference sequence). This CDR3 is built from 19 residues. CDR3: CASSTPAGGIAGAVDTQYF. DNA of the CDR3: TGTGCCAGTAGTACCCCCGCAGGGGGCATAGCGGGAGCCGTAGATACGCAGTATTTT.

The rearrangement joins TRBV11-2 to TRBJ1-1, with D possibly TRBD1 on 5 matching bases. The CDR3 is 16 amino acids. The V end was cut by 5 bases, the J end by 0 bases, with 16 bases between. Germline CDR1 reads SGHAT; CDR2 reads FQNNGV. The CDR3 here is CASSRGTAGMNTEAFF. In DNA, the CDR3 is TGTGCCAGCAGCCGCGGGACGGCGGGCATGAACACTGAAGCTTTCTTT.

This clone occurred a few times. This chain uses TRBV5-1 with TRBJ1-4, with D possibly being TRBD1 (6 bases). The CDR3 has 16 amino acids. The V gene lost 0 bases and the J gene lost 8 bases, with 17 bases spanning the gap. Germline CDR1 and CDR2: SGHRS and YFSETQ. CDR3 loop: CASSLGTQGEYEKLFF. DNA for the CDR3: TGCGCCAGCAGCTTGGGAACACAGGGTGAATACGAAAAACTGTTTTTT. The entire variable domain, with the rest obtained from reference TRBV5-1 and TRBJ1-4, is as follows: KAGVTQTPRYLIKTRGQQVTLSCSPISGHRSVSWYQQTPGQGLQFLFEYFSETQRNKGNFPGRFSGRQFSNSRSEMNVSTLELGDSALYLCASSLGTQGEYEKLFFGSGTQLSVL.

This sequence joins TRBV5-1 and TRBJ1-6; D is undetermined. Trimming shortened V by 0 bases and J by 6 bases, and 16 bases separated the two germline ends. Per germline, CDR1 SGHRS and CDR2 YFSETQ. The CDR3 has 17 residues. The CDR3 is CASSLVEGSSSNSPLHF. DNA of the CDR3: TGCGCCAGCAGCTTGGTTGAGGGCAGCTCATCTAATTCACCCCTCCACTTT.

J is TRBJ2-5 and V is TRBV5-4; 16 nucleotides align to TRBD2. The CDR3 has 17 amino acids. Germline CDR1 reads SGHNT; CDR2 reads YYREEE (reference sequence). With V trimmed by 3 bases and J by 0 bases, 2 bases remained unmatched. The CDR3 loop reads CASSSGLAGGHQETQYF. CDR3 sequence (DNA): TGTGCCAGCAGCTCGGGACTAGCGGGAGGGCACCAAGAGACCCAGTACTTC.